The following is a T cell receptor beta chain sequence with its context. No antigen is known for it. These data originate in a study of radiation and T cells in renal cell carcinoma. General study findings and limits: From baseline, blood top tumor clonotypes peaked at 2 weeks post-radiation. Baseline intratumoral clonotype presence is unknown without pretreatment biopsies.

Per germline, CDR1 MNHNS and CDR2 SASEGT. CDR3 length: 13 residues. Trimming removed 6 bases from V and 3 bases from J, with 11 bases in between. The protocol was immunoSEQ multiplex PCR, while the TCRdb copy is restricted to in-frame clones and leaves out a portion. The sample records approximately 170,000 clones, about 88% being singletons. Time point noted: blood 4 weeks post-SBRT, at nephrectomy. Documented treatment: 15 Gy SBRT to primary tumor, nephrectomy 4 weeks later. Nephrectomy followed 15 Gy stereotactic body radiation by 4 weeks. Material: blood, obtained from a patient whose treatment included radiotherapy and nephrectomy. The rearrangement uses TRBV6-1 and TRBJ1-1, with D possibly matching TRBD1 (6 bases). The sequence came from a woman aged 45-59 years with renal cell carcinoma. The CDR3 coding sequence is TGTGCCAGCAGCCCAGAGGGGGACACTGAAGCTTTCTTT. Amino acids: CASSPEGDTEAFF.